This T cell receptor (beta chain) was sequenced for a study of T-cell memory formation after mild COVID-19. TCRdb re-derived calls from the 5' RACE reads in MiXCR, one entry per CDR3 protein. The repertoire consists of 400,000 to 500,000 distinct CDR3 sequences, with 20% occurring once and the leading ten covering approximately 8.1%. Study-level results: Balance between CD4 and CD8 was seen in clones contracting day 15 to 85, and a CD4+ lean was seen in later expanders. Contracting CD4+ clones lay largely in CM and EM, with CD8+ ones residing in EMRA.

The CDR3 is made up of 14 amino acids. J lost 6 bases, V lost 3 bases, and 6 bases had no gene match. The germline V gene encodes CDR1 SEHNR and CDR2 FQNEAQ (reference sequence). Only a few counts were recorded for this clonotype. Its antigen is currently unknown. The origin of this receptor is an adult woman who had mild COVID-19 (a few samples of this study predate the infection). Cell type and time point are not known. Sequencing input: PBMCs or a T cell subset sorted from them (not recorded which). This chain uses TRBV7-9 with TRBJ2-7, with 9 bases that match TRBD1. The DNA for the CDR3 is TGTGCCAGCAGCTTCCCGGGACAGGGAGTCGAGCAGTACTTC. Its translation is CASSFPGQGVEQYF. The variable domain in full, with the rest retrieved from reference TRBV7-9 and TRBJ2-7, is DTGVSQNPRHKITKRGQNVTFRCDPISEHNRLYWYRQTLGQGPEFLTYFQNEAQLEKSRLLSDRFSAERPKGSFSTLEIQRTEQGDSAMYLCASSFPGQGVEQYFGPGTRLTVT.